A selection of T cell receptor beta chains follows, all from one sample in a study of T-cell reconstitution after alpha-beta-depleted transplantation in children. TCRdb redid the calling of the PCR reads with MiXCR, one entry per CDR3 protein. The sample records just over 350,000 distinct CDR3 sequences, less than 15% being singletons. The sample here was PBMCs, taken from the stem cell graft. These receptor sequences come from a human donor who donated a stem cell graft to a child with Fanconi anemia. Both conserved end residues are trimmed from each CDR3.

j_gene: TRBJ1-1; v_gene: TRBV29-1; CDR3aa: SVGGQGGWTEAF
j_gene: TRBJ1-4; v_gene: TRBV4-2; CDR3aa: ASSQAVWGLENEKLF
j_gene: TRBJ1-1; v_gene: TRBV3-1; CDR3aa: ASSTWDRGSEAF
j_gene: TRBJ2-2; v_gene: TRBV12-3/TRBV12-4; CDR3aa: ASSLLAGTGELF
j_gene: TRBJ2-5; v_gene: TRBV20-1; CDR3aa: SARTGVSQETQY
j_gene: TRBJ1-1; v_gene: TRBV6-5; CDR3aa: ASSSPLSVTF
j_gene: TRBJ1-1; v_gene: TRBV10-3; CDR3aa: AISDDDRENTEAF
j_gene: TRBJ2-3; v_gene: TRBV27; CDR3aa: ASKRSGTDTQY
j_gene: TRBJ1-1; v_gene: TRBV12-3/TRBV12-4; CDR3aa: ASSGQTNTEAF
j_gene: TRBJ1-2; v_gene: TRBV6-5; CDR3aa: ASSYSTQTGAAT
j_gene: TRBJ2-2; v_gene: TRBV12-3/TRBV12-4; CDR3aa: ASRSEGTGELF
j_gene: TRBJ2-5; v_gene: TRBV2; CDR3aa: ASSEWGFGETQY
j_gene: TRBJ1-6; v_gene: TRBV11-2; CDR3aa: ASSSGQAYSPLH
j_gene: TRBJ2-3; v_gene: TRBV10-3; CDR3aa: AISESELDSISTDTQY
j_gene: TRBJ2-2; v_gene: TRBV9; CDR3aa: ASSERTSAGELF
j_gene: TRBJ2-5; v_gene: TRBV25-1; CDR3aa: ASSGGGTGTSYQETQY
j_gene: TRBJ1-1; v_gene: TRBV18; CDR3aa: ASFPGTGSGNTEAF
j_gene: TRBJ2-5; v_gene: TRBV6-5; CDR3aa: ASRSRGEETQY
j_gene: TRBJ2-7; v_gene: TRBV14; CDR3aa: ASSPLGRDEQY
j_gene: TRBJ2-4; v_gene: TRBV5-1; CDR3aa: ASSLRDRGLGNIQY
j_gene: TRBJ1-3; v_gene: TRBV12-3/TRBV12-4; CDR3aa: ASSLGWQGNTIY
j_gene: TRBJ1-2; v_gene: TRBV4-3; CDR3aa: ASSQERVGGYT
j_gene: TRBJ2-1; v_gene: TRBV4-3; CDR3aa: ASSQVAGPSSYNEQF
j_gene: TRBJ2-7; v_gene: TRBV7-9; CDR3aa: ASSLAGGATSYEQY
j_gene: TRBJ2-2; v_gene: TRBV4-1; CDR3aa: ASSKRGTANTGELF
j_gene: TRBJ2-5; v_gene: TRBV29-1; CDR3aa: SVSRDQETQY
j_gene: TRBJ2-1; v_gene: TRBV10-1; CDR3aa: ASSGGSTYNEQF
j_gene: TRBJ1-5; v_gene: TRBV7-3; CDR3aa: ASSVVGQPNQPQH
j_gene: TRBJ2-4; v_gene: TRBV7-2; CDR3aa: ASSPQVGKNIQY
j_gene: TRBJ1-1; v_gene: TRBV18; CDR3aa: ASSPMTAEAF
j_gene: TRBJ2-2; v_gene: TRBV6-2/TRBV6-3; CDR3aa: ASSYSAATSVGELF
j_gene: TRBJ1-1; v_gene: TRBV5-4; CDR3aa: ASSLAFRPLNTEAF
j_gene: TRBJ1-1; v_gene: TRBV7-2; CDR3aa: ASSLETGERAF
j_gene: TRBJ1-5; v_gene: TRBV4-2; CDR3aa: ASSQEGGYSNQPQH
j_gene: TRBJ2-4; v_gene: TRBV15; CDR3aa: ATSRVGLDKNIQY